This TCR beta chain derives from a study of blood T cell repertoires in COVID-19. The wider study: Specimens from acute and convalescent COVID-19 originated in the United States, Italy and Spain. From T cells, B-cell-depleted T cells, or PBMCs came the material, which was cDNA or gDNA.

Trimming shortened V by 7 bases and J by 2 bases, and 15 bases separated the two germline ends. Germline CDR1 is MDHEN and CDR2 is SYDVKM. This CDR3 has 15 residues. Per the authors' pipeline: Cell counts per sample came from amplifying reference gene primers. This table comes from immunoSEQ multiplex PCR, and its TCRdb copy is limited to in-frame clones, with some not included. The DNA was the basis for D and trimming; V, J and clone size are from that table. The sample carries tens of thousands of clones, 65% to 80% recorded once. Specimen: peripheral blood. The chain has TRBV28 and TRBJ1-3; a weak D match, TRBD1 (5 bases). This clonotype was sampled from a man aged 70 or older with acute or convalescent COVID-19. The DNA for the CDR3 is TGTGCCAGCACCCCCCCCGGGGGGGCTGGAAACACCATATATTTT. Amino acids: CASTPPGGAGNTIYF.